These 21 T cell receptor beta chains were sequenced from one sample in a study of cytomegalovirus exposure and HLA in healthy donors. TCRdb's copy holds only in-frame clones and misses some; the assay was immunoSEQ multiplex PCR. In the table there are over 200,000 clones, 87% of which are singletons. The material sequenced was PBMCs. The source is a woman aged 18-29 years in good health and CMV-seropositive.

The rearrangement joins TRBV7-9 to TRBJ1-5, with D uncertain. The germline V gene encodes CDR1 SEHNR and CDR2 FQNEAQ (reference sequence). The CDR3 runs to 15 residues. The ends were cut back, 4 bases at V and 0 bases at J, with 10 bases in the middle. As DNA, the CDR3 is TGTGCCAGCAGCTCAACTCAAAGTAGCAATCAGCCCCAGCATTTT. Encoded protein: CASSSTQSSNQPQHF.

The chain recombines TRBV2 with TRBJ1-1; 12 positions agree with TRBD1. After removal of 4 bases from V and 7 bases from J, the junction contained 4 bases not matched to a gene. Germline V gene data show CDR1 as SNHLY and CDR2 as FYNNEI. This CDR3 region has 14 residues. In nucleotides, the CDR3 is TGTGCCAGCAGTGCGGGACAGGGGGCCGGTGAAGCTTTCTTT. Translation: CASSAGQGAGEAFF.

There are a few counts of this clone. CDR3: CASSLVSGSTEAFF. The CDR3 DNA follows: TGCGCCAGCAGCTTGGTGTCCGGGAGCACTGAAGCTTTCTTT. V usage is TRBV5-1 and J usage is TRBJ1-1; no clear D gene. Trimming pared 0 bases from V and 4 bases from J, leaving 10 bases between. The CDR3 totals 14 residues. Germline CDR1 is SGHRS and CDR2 is YFSETQ.

J is TRBJ2-7 and V is TRBV5-3; perhaps TRBD1 as D (7 bases). TRBV5-3 counts as an open reading frame of uncertain function. Trimming shortened V by 4 bases and J by 5 bases, and 22 bases separated the two germline ends. There are 16 residues in the CDR3. The DNA of the CDR3 is TGTGCCAGAAGCCCCTCCCAGGGGGGCTTTTTCCACGAGCAGTACTTC. Its protein is CARSPSQGGFFHEQYF.

This chain joins TRBV28 and TRBJ2-7; 10 bases line up with TRBD1. Per germline, CDR1 MDHEN and CDR2 SYDVKM. This CDR3 is 17 amino acids long. Trimming removed 5 bases from V and 2 bases from J; junction bases left unmatched: 12. The CDR3 spells CASSLAPPGQGTYEQYF. CDR3 coding DNA: TGTGCCAGCAGTCTGGCCCCTCCGGGACAGGGGACCTACGAGCAGTACTTC.

V gene TRBV7-9 combines with J gene TRBJ1-2; D may be TRBD1 (6 bases). Germline V CDR1 and CDR2: SEHNR, FQNEAQ (reference sequence). V was pared by 4 bases and J by 2 bases, with 17 bases between. This CDR3 has 16 amino acids. Written as DNA, the CDR3 is TGTGCCAGCAGCTACGACAGGAGTCAACCCAACTATGGCTACACCTTC. Translated: CASSYDRSQPNYGYTF.

The rearrangement links TRBV27 to TRBJ2-1; D ambiguous. Looked up from germline, CDR1 is MNHEY and CDR2 is SMNVEV (reference sequence). This CDR3 comprises 14 residues. Trimming removed 4 bases at V and 6 bases at J, with 13 bases between. CDR3 sequence (DNA): TGTGCCAGCAGTTCCACCTTCGGAGTCAATGAGCAGTTCTTC. Encoded protein: CASSSTFGVNEQFF.

The rearrangement uses TRBV5-1 and TRBJ2-7, with 12 bases aligning to TRBD2. The J segment lost 0 bases and the V segment lost 2 bases, leaving 9 bases of the junction unmatched. The CDR3 loop spans 18 amino acids. CDR1 is SGHRS, CDR2 YFSETQ, per germline. The DNA for the CDR3 is TGCGCCAGCAGCTTCGCCGGGACTAGCGGGTTCAGCTCCTACGAGCAGTACTTC. It translates to CASSFAGTSGFSSYEQYF. The whole variable domain, filled in from reference TRBV5-1 and TRBJ2-7, reads KAGVTQTPRYLIKTRGQQVTLSCSPISGHRSVSWYQQTPGQGLQFLFEYFSETQRNKGNFPGRFSGRQFSNSRSEMNVSTLELGDSALYLCASSFAGTSGFSSYEQYFGPGTRLTVT.

V and J are TRBV5-1 and TRBJ2-1; possibly TRBD2 for D (6 bases). The CDR3 consists of 14 residues. The germline V gene encodes CDR1 SGHRS and CDR2 YFSETQ. The ends were cut back, 4 bases at V and 3 bases at J, with 11 bases in the middle. CDR3 DNA sequence: TGCGCCAGCAGCGTGGGACTGGGCTACAATGAGCAGTTCTTC. This gives the protein CASSVGLGYNEQFF.

The rearrangement joins TRBV27 to TRBJ1-4; D may be TRBD1 (6 bases). The V end lost 5 bases, the J end lost 7 bases, and 17 bases lay between the germline ends. The germline gives CDR1 MNHEY, CDR2 SMNVEV (reference sequence). The CDR3 length is 15 residues. Written as DNA, the CDR3 is TGTGCCAGCAGTAGATCACAGGGTTCCCCTGAAAAACTGTTTTTT. Translated: CASSRSQGSPEKLFF.

V usage is TRBV28 and J usage is TRBJ2-2, with D perhaps TRBD2 (6 bases). The V gene's germline CDR1 is MDHEN and CDR2 SYDVKM. The CDR3 contains 13 residues. V was shortened by 11 bases and J by 1 base, with 11 bases between the two germline ends. CDR3 bases: TGTGCCGCGGAAGCGGGGAACACCGGGGAGCTGTTTTTT. Encoded protein: CAAEAGNTGELFF.

V is TRBV4-1 and J is TRBJ1-5, with a weak D call TRBD1 (5 bases). Germline CDR1 and CDR2: MGHRA and YSYEKL. Trimming pared 5 bases from V and 5 bases from J, leaving 10 bases between. The CDR3 has 13 amino acids. DNA of the CDR3: TGCGCCAGCAGCTCGGGGGTTGATCAGCCCCAGCATTTT. Residues: CASSSGVDQPQHF.

This chain connects TRBV11-2 to TRBJ2-3; perhaps TRBD2 as D (6 bases). The CDR3 sequence is 14 residues long. Trimming shortened V by 7 bases and J by 3 bases, and 14 bases separated the two germline ends. The V gene's germline CDR1 is SGHAT and CDR2 FQNNGV. In DNA, the CDR3 is TGTGCCAGCACCCCTGGAGGGGAAACAGATACGCAGTATTTT. Translation: CASTPGGETDTQYF.

The gene calls are TRBV7-6 and TRBJ2-2; unclear D gene. CDR3 size: 16 residues. The germline V gene has CDR1 SGHVS and CDR2 FNYEAQ. The V end lost 5 bases, the J end lost 0 bases, and 13 bases lay between the germline ends. The DNA for the CDR3 is TGTGCCAGCAGCCCAGCCGCGGTGGCGAACACCGGGGAGCTGTTTTTT. As protein: CASSPAAVANTGELFF.

The chain links TRBV28 to TRBJ1-3, with D hard to call. The CDR3 loop spans 16 amino acids. V gave up 6 bases and J gave up 3 bases, with 18 bases separating them. CDR1 is MDHEN, CDR2 SYDVKM, per germline. The chain's CDR3 is CASRGPGTRNGNTIYF. In nucleotides, the CDR3 is TGTGCCAGCAGGGGCCCCGGCACTCGCAATGGAAACACCATATATTTT.

This clone was observed once. The chain employs TRBV7-2 and TRBJ2-3; 8 bases match TRBD2. Trimming took 2 bases from V and 4 from J; bases not matched to a gene: 8. Germline lookup yields CDR1 SGHTA and CDR2 FQGNSA. The CDR3 is 16 amino acids. The CDR3 DNA is TGTGCCAGCAGCTTATGGCGGGAGGAGGACGCAGATACGCAGTATTTT. Amino acids: CASSLWREEDADTQYF.

This clone has only one observation. This chain joins TRBV30 and TRBJ2-2; D is possibly TRBD2 (6 bases). The CDR3 spans 16 residues. Deletions cut 2 bases from V and 4 bases from J, with 17 bases between. Germline lookup yields CDR1 GTSNPN and CDR2 SVGIG (reference sequence). The CDR3, as DNA: TGTGCCTGGAGTAAGGGAGGTAGCGGACTCACCGGGGAGCTGTTTTTT. It encodes CAWSKGGSGLTGELFF.

This clone was found a few times. This chain connects TRBV29-1 to TRBJ1-1, with a tentative D call TRBD1 (6 bases). CDR1 is SQVTM and CDR2 is ANQGSEA in the germline V gene. Trimming took 8 bases from V and 0 from J, leaving 10 bases between them. The CDR3 covers 12 residues. CDR3 sequence: CSPRQVNTEAFF. The CDR3 DNA follows: TGCAGCCCCAGACAGGTGAACACTGAAGCTTTCTTT.

The sample holds one count of this clone. The J gene is TRBJ1-4, the V gene TRBV7-2, with a possible D match to TRBD1 (5 bases). Germline V gene sequence: CDR1 SGHTA, CDR2 FQGNSA. V lost 3 bases and J 8 bases, leaving 13 bases between the germline ends. The CDR3 is made up of 14 amino acids. CDR3 coding DNA: TGTGCCAGCAGCTTCTCGGGGGGAGGAGAAAAACTGTTTTTT. Amino acids: CASSFSGGGEKLFF.

This chain uses TRBV28 with TRBJ2-7; 14 bases are a match to TRBD2. The CDR3 contains 17 residues. V shed 8 bases, J shed 3 bases, and the junction held 12 bases outside the gene matches. The germline V gene has CDR1 MDHEN and CDR2 SYDVKM. CDR3 nucleotide sequence: TGTGCCAGCGGACAGGTTCCCGGACTAGCGGGAGGCTACGAGCAGTACTTC. This encodes CASGQVPGLAGGYEQYF.

This clone was picked up one time. The rearrangement links TRBV2 to TRBJ1-4; 9 bases are a match to TRBD1. J gave up 8 bases and V 6 bases, and 10 bases lay outside the gene matches. Germline values: CDR1 SNHLY, CDR2 FYNNEI. The CDR3 covers 15 residues. CDR3 residues: CASSETGGRSEKLFF. For the CDR3, the DNA is TGTGCCAGCAGCGAAACAGGGGGCCGGAGCGAAAAACTGTTTTTT.